This TCR beta chain was sequenced for a study of spatial heterogeneity in lung cancer. Study-level information: Each unique TCR and UMI combination was seen more than ten times on average in raw reads. Study-level results: Follow-up blood showed ubiquitous expanded tumor TCRs less than blood at resection did.

About this clonotype itself: Its antigen is unidentified.

Stated time point: sample taken at primary tumor resection. Sequencing of whole RNA from tumor, nontumor lung or frozen PBMC involved no sorting. Patients with untreated early-stage non-small cell lung cancer, numbering some 68, were the donors. From the 5' RACE reads, TCRdb called clonotypes with MiXCR, one entry per CDR3 protein. The table lists some 17,000 distinct CDR3 sequences, about 21% of them singletons. V lost 7 bases to trimming and J lost 0 bases, with 6 bases between them. The CDR3 covers 11 residues. Germline CDR1 DFQATT, CDR2 SNEGSKA (reference sequence). The TCR sequence derives from a female donor with early-stage non-small cell lung cancer. This chain uses TRBV20-1 with TRBJ1-2, with no clear D. This specimen was PBMCs, taken at surgery. CDR3 sequence (DNA): TGCAGTGTGGCACCTAACTATGGCTACACCTTC. The encoded protein is CSVAPNYGYTF.